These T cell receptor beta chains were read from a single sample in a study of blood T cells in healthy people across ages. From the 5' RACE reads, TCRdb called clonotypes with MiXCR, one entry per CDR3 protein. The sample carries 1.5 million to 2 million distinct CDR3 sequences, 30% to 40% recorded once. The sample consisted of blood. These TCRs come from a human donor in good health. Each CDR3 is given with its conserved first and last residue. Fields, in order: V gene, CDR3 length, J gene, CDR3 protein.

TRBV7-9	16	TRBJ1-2	CASSPRSPTANYGYTF
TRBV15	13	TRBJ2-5	CATSRGPGETQYF
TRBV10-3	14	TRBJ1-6	CAIRAGDYNSPLHF
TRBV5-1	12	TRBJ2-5	CASADYAETQYF
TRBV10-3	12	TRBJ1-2	CAISRDSTGYTF
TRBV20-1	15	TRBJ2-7	CSASLSEDGAYEQYF
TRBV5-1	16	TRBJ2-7	CASSLEGQGVSYEQYF
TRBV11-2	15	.	CASSSGVTNPYEQYF
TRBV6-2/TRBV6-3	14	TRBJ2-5	CASTNRDFQETQYF
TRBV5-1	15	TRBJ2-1	CASSRDQRSYNEQFF
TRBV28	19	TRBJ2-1	CASSLLGVKGLAGAKEQFF
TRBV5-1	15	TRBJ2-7	CASSLEGQGLDEQYF
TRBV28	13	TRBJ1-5	CASYRNSNQPQHF
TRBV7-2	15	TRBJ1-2	CASSYGPGGNYGYTF
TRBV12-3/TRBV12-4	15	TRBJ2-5	CASSLKGPAGETQYF
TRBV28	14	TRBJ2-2	CASSSPGTSGGVFF
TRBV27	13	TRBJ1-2	CASSARDGERYTF
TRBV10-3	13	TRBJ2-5	CATDQGGTKTQYF
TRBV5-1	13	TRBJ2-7	CASSLQGMNEQYF
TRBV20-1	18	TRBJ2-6	CSARGPGGISSGANVLTF
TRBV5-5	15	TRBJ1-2	CASSPDWTRGYGYTF
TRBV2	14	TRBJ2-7	CASSGDRASNEQYF
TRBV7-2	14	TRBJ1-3	CASSRVTSGNTIYF
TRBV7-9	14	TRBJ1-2	CASSPGRVRDGYTF
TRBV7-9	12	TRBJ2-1	CASSDGPHEQFF
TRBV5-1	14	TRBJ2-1	CASGSVTGRNEQFF
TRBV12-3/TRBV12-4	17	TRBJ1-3	CASSSYRTGNSGNTIYF
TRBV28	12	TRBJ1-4	CASRRLNEKLFF
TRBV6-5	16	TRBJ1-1	CASSYSSGTVNTEAFF
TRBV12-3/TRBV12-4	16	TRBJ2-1	CASSLEPGKGDNEQFF
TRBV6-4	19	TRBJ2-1	CASSDSKFLGGSSYNEQFF
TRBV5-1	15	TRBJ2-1	CASSLFSGGGNEQFF
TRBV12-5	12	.	CASGPGEGEQYF
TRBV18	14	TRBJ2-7	CASPRGTGNHEQYF
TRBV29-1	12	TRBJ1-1	CSVSDSQGGAFF
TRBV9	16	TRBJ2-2	CASSVGASGGASELFF
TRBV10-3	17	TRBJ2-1	CAISEPALADSYNEQFF
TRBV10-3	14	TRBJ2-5	CAISGTQGEETQYF
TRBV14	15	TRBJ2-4	CASSHGQGAYNEQYF
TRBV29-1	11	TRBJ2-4	CSVGESGIQYF
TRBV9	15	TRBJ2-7	CASSVGPSGVYEQYF
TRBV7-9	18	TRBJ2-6	CASSPNRGQRSGANVLTF
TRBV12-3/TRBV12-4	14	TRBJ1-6	CASSSSTGISPLHF
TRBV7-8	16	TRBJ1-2	CASSLAWDSPNYGYTF
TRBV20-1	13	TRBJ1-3	CSASLVSGNTIYF
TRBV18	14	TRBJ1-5	CASSPQATNQPQHF
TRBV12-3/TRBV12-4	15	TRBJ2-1	CASIKDGVRYNEQFF
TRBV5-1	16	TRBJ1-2	CASSLAVTDPNYGYTF
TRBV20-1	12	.	CSVRGGSETQYF
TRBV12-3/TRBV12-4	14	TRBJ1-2	CASSKQSANYGYTF
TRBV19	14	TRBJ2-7	CASSTFGQLYEQYF
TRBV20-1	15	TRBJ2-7	CSARDWQGYGYEQYF
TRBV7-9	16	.	CASSLAGTEWRETQYF
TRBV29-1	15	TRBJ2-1	CSVEEVPREVDEQFF
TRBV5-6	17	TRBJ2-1	CASNTESGWGSYNEQFF
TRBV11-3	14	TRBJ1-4	CASSLGRANEKLFF
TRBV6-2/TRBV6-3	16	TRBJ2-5	CASSSPAGGPSETQYF